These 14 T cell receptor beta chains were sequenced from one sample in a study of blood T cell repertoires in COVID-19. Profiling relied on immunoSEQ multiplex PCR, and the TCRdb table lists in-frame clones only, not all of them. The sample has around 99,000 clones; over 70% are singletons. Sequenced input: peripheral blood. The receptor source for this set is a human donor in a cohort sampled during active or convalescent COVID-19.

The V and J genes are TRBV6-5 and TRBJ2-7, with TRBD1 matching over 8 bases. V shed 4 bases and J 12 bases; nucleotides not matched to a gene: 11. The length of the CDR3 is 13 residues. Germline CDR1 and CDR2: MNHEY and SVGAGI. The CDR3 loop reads CASSSTGQGAWYF. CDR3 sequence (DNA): TGTGCCAGCAGTTCCACTGGACAGGGTGCTTGGTACTTC.

CDR3 sequence (DNA): TGTGCCAGCAGCAAACAGGGTTTTAATGAAAAACTGTTTTTT. It encodes CASSKQGFNEKLFF. V gene TRBV14 combines with J gene TRBJ1-4; TRBD1 might be the D (6 bases). This CDR3 is built from 14 residues. Trimming shortened V by 5 bases and J by 4 bases, and 11 bases separated the two germline ends. Germline CDR1 reads SGHDN; CDR2 reads FVKESK.

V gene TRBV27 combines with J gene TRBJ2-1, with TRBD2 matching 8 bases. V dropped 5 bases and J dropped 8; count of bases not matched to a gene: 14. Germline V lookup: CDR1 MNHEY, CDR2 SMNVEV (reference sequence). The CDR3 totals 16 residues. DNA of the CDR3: TGTGCCAGCAGTCCCCCGCTAGCCGGGAGGGCCTATGAGCAGTTCTTC. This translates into CASSPPLAGRAYEQFF.

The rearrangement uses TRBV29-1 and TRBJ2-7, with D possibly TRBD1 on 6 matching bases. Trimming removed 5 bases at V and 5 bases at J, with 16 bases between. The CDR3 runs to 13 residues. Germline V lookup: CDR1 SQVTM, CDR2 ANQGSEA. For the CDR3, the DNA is TGCAGCGTTTCAGTACACAGGGTCCACGAGCAGTACTTC. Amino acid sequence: CSVSVHRVHEQYF.

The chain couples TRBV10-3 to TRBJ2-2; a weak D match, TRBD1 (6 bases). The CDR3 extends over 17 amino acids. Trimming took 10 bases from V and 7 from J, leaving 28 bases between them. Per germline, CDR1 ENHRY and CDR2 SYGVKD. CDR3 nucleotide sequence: TGTGCCACCCGACAGGCAAGGCCTTTAGAAAAAAGCGGGGAGCTGTTTTTT. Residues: CATRQARPLEKSGELFF.

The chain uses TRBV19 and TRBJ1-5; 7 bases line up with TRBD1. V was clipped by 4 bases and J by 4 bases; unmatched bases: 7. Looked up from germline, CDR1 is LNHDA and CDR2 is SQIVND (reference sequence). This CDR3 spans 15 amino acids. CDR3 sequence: CASSKDRLGNQPQHF. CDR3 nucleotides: TGTGCCAGTAGTAAGGACAGGTTAGGTAATCAGCCCCAGCATTTT.

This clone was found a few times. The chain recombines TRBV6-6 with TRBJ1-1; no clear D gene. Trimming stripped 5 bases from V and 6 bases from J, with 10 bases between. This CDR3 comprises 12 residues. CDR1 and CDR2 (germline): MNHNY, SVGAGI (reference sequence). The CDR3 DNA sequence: TGTGCCAGCAGTCCCCGGCAGGCTGAAGCTTTCTTT. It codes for CASSPRQAEAFF.

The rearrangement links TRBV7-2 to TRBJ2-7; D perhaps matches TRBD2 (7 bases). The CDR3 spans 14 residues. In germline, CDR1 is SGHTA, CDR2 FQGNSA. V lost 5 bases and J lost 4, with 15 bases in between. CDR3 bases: TGTGCCAGCAGCGCTCAAGGGGGGGTGTACGAGCAGTACTTC. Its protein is CASSAQGGVYEQYF.

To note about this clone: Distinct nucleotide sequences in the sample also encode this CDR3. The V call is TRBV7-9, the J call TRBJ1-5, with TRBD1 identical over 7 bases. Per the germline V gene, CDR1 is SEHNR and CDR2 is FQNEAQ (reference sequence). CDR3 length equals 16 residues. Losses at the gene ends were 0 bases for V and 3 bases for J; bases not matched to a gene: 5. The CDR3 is CASSLAGRGSNQPQHF. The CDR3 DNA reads TGTGCCAGCAGCTTAGCCGGCAGGGGGTCCAATCAGCCCCAGCATTTT.

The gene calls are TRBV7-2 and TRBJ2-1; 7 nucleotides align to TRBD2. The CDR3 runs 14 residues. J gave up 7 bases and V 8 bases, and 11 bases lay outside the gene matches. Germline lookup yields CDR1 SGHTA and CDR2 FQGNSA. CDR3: CASATARGSNEQFF. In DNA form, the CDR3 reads TGTGCCAGCGCCACGGCTCGCGGGAGTAATGAGCAGTTCTTC.

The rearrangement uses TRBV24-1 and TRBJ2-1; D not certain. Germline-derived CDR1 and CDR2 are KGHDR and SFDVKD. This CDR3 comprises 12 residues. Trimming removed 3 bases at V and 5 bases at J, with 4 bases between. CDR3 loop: CATSDHNNEQFF. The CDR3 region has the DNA TGTGCCACCAGTGATCACAACAATGAGCAGTTCTTC.

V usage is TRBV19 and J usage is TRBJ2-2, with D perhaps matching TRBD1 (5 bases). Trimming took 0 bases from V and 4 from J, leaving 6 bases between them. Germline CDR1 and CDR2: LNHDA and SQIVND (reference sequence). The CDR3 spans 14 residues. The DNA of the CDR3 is TGTGCCAGTAGTATAGACAGGGCCACCGGGGAGCTGTTTTTT. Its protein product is CASSIDRATGELFF.

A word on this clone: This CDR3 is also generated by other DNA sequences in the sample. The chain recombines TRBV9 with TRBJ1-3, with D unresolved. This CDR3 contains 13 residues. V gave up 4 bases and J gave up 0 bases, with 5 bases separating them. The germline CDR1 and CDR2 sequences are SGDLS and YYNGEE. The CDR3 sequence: CASSTSSGNTIYF. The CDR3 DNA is TGTGCCAGCAGCACAAGCTCTGGAAACACCATATATTTT. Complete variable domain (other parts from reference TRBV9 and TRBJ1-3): DSGVTQTPKHLITATGQRVTLRCSPRSGDLSVYWYQQSLDQGLQFLIQYYNGEERAKGNILERFSAQQFPDLHSELNLSSLELGDSALYFCASSTSSGNTIYFGEGSWLTVV.

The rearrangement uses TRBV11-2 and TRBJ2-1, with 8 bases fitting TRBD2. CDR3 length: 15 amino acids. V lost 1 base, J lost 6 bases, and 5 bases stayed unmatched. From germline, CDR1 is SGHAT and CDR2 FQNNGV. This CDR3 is CASSLVTGGPNEQFF. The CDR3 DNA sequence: TGTGCCAGCAGCTTAGTTACGGGAGGGCCCAATGAGCAGTTCTTC.